This T cell receptor beta chain was sequenced during a study of technical replicates of blood from a few donors. Sequenced by immunoSEQ multiplex PCR; TCRdb stores in-frame clones only, minus some. The sample has 95,000 or so clones, around 96% seen once. Germline-derived CDR1 and CDR2 are SNHLY and FYNNEI. The CDR3 has 14 residues. V lost 6 bases to trimming and J lost 10 bases; unmatched junction nucleotides: 11. This chain links TRBV2 with TRBJ1-5; 8 positions match TRBD1. This clonotype was obtained from a human donor in good health. The sample was T cells isolated from PBMCs. The CDR3 region is CASSSGTGRSPQHF. The CDR3 region has the DNA TGTGCCAGCAGCTCCGGGACAGGTCGTTCTCCCCAGCATTTT.